This T cell receptor beta chain was obtained from a study of PD-L1 blockade in urothelial cancer. Study details: Blood analysis took place 3 weeks (second dose) and 6 weeks after treatment start.

Each PCR reaction had synthetic TCR analog templates spiked into it. The table came from immunoSEQ multiplex PCR; TCRdb's copy has only in-frame clones and leaves some out. The repertoire holds tens of thousands of clones, roughly 84% seen once, with 8% to 10% in the top ten. Time point here: pretreatment peripheral blood. The germline V gene encodes CDR1 SGHRS and CDR2 YFSETQ. The CDR3 covers 14 residues. V was pared by 0 bases and J by 2 bases, with 8 bases between. The receptor comes from a woman aged 65 to 85 with urothelial cancer. This chain links TRBV5-1 with TRBJ2-5; TRBD1 is a possible D gene (5 bases). The sequencing here drew on PBMCs, taken around atezolizumab (anti-PD-L1) treatment. The CDR3 coding sequence is TGCGCCAGCAGCTTGGCCGCAGGGCAAGAGACCCAGTACTTC. The encoded protein is CASSLAAGQETQYF.